This T cell receptor beta chain was sequenced for a study of blood T cell repertoires in COVID-19. Study-wide context: Acute-phase and convalescent COVID-19 samples originated in the United States, Italy and Spain. In each case, the material was cDNA or gDNA derived from T cells, B-cell-depleted T cells, or PBMCs.

Per the germline V gene, CDR1 is MDHEN and CDR2 is SYDVKM. Trimming took 6 bases from V and 2 from J; bases not matched to a gene: 8. This CDR3 contains 16 residues. TCRdb's copy holds only in-frame clones and misses some; the assay was immunoSEQ multiplex PCR. The table records about 69,000 clones, almost 90% of them present only once. The chain recombines TRBV28 with TRBJ2-3; 10 positions match TRBD2. The source material was peripheral blood. This clonotype was obtained from a man aged 45-60 years with acute or convalescent COVID-19. The CDR3, as DNA: TGTGCCAGCAGCCGGACGGGACTAGCGACCACAGATACGCAGTATTTT. It encodes CASSRTGLATTDTQYF.